These 5 T cell receptor beta chains came from one sample sequenced in a study of beta chain features in type 1 diabetes. Of the isolated RNA, all was reverse transcribed, and so the sequenced material was expressed TCRB transcripts. TCRdb's table, derived via immunoSEQ multiplex PCR, lists solely in-frame clones and lacks some. The data hold 120,000 to 150,000 clones, with around 7% observed a single time. Sequenced: central memory CD4+ T cells from blood. All receptors come from a young woman in good health.

This chain connects TRBV2 to TRBJ1-2, with D perhaps matching TRBD1 (5 bases). Germline V gives CDR1 SNHLY, CDR2 FYNNEI. The CDR3 consists of 14 residues. V lost 6 bases to trimming and J lost 6 bases, with 17 bases between them. The CDR3 here is CASRESQGSNGYTF. The DNA for the CDR3 is TGTGCCAGCAGGGAGTCTCAGGGCTCCAATGGCTACACCTTC.

The rearrangement joins TRBV9 to TRBJ2-5; the match to TRBD2 covers 12 bases. Germline V CDR1 and CDR2: SGDLS, YYNGEE. There are 15 residues in the CDR3. Trimming at V came to 4 bases and at J to 7 bases, leaving 8 bases not matched to a gene. CDR3 DNA sequence: TGTGCCAGCAGCATCGGGACTAGCGGGCCCGGGACCCAGTACTTC. Its protein product is CASSIGTSGPGTQYF.

The sample holds a few counts of this clone. J is TRBJ2-3 and V is TRBV2; 7 positions match TRBD2. V gave up 4 bases and J gave up 6 bases; unmatched junction bases: 10. From germline, CDR1 is SNHLY and CDR2 FYNNEI. This CDR3 is 15 amino acids long. CDR3 DNA: TGTGCCAGCAGTGCGACTAGCAACATGATGGATACGCAGTATTTT. It specifies CASSATSNMMDTQYF.

There are many counts of this clone. The V and J genes are TRBV7-9 and TRBJ2-3, with a tentative D call TRBD2 (6 bases). The V end was cut by 2 bases, the J end by 2 bases, with 11 bases between. Germline CDR1 reads SEHNR; CDR2 reads FQNEAQ (reference sequence). The CDR3 covers 15 residues. For the CDR3, the DNA is TGTGCCAGCAGCTTAACGCGGGGATACACAGATACGCAGTATTTT. Translating gives CASSLTRGYTDTQYF.

This clone was counted many times. The chain is built from TRBV5-6 and TRBJ2-1, with TRBD2 identical over 10 bases. CDR3 length equals 15 residues. Trimming removed 3 bases from V and 6 bases from J; junction bases left unmatched: 6. Germline loops: CDR1 SGHDT, CDR2 YYEEEE. The CDR3: CASSSGLAFPNEQFF. Written as DNA, the CDR3 is TGTGCCAGCAGCTCGGGACTAGCGTTTCCCAATGAGCAGTTCTTC.